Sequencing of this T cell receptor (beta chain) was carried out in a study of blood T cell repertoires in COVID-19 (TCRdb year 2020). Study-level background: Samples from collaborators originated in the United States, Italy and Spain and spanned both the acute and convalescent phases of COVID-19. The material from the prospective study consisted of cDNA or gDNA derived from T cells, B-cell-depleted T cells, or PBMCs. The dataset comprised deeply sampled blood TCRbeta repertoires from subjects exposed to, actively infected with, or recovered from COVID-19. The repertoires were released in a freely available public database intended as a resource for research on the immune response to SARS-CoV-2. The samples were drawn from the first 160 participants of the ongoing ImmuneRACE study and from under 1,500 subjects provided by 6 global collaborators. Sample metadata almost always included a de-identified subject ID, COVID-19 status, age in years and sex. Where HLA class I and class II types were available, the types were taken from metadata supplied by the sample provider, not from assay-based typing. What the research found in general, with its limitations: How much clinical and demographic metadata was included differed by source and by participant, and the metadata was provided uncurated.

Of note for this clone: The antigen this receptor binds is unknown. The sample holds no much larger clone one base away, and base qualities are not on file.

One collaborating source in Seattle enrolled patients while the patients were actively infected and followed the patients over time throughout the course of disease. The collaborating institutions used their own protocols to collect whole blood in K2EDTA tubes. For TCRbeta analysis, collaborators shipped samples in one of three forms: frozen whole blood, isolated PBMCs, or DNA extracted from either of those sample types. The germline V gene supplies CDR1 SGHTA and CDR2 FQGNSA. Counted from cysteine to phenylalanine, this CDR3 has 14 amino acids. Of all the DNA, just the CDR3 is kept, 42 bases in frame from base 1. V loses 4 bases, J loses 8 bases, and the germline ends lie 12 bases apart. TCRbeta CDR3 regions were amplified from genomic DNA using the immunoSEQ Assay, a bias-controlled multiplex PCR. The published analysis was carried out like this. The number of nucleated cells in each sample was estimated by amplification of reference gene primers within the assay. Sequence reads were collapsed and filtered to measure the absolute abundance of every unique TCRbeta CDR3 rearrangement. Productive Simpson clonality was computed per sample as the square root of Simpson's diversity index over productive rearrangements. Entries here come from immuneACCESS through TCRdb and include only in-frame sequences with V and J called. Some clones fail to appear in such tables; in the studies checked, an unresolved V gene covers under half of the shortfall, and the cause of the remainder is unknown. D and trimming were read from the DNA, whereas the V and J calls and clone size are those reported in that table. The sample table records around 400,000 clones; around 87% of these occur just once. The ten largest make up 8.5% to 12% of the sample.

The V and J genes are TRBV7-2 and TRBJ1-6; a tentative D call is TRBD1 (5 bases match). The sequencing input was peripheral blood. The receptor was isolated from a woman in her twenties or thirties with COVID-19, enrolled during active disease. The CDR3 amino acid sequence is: CASSSGLWYSPLHF. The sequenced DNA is TGTGCCAGCAGCTCAGGGCTTTGGTATTCACCCCTCCACTTT. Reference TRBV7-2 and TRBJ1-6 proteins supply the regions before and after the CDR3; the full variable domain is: GAGVSQSPSNKVTEKGKDVELRCDPISGHTALYWYRQSLGQGLEFLIYFQGNSAPDKSGLPSDRFSAERTGGSVSTLTIQRTQQEDSAVYLCASSSGLWYSPLHFGNGTRLTVT.